The next 8 T cell receptor beta chains were all read from a single sample in a study of CD8 T cells in ankylosing spondylitis. Regarding the study as a whole: Several highly homologous variants made up a TCR beta motif, and this motif appeared characteristic of ankylosing spondylitis blood.

No antigen is known for these receptors. TCRdb re-called the 5' RACE reads with MiXCR, one entry per CDR3 protein. The profile covers more than 600,000 distinct CDR3 sequences, with roughly 19% appearing a single time and 19% taken by the ten largest. The sequenced material came from blood, either unsorted or a sorted T cell fraction (not recorded which). The receptors here all came from a male donor with ankylosing spondylitis.

This clonotype has a handful of counts. The chain recombines TRBV5-1 with TRBJ2-5; D is unresolved. V was clipped by 3 bases and J by 2 bases, with 14 bases between them. Germline-derived CDR1 and CDR2 are SGHRS and YFSETQ. The CDR3 is 15 residues long. The chain's CDR3 is CASSSTAGRQETQYF. As DNA, the CDR3 is TGCGCCAGCAGCTCTACGGCAGGCCGGCAAGAGACCCAGTACTTC.

The chain combines TRBV4-2 with TRBJ2-7, with 8 bases aligning to TRBD2. This CDR3 comprises 15 residues. Germline V gene lookup returns CDR1 LGHNA and CDR2 YNFKEQ. J was trimmed by 4 bases and V by 1 base; bases with no gene match: 6. In nucleotides, the CDR3 is TGTGCCAGCAGCCAAGTCGGGGGGGGAGGGTACGAGCAGTACTTC. It specifies CASSQVGGGGYEQYF.

This clonotype has at least ten counts. The V and J genes are TRBV10-2 and TRBJ2-1, with 9 bases aligning to TRBD2. Germline CDR1 reads WSHSY; CDR2 reads SAAADI. V gave up 6 bases and J gave up 9 bases; unmatched junction bases: 12. The CDR3 has 15 residues. For the CDR3, the DNA is TGCGCCAGCAGGAGGGGGCGGGGGGGTAATGGTGAGCAGTTCTTC. Protein sequence: CASRRGRGGNGEQFF.

The chain recombines TRBV9 with TRBJ2-3; no reliable D call. CDR1 is SGDLS, CDR2 YYNGEE, per germline. This CDR3 spans 12 amino acids. With 0 bases removed from V and 7 bases from J, the gap between germline ends came to 6 bases. The CDR3 bases are TGTGCCAGCAGCGTAGATAGGAATACGCAGTATTTT. It encodes CASSVDRNTQYF.

In this sample, this clonotype turned up a few times. This chain connects TRBV5-1 to TRBJ2-4, with D hard to call. V was shortened by 1 base and J by 7 bases, with 9 bases between the two germline ends. CDR3 length equals 13 residues. CDR1 is SGHRS, CDR2 YFSETQ, per germline. CDR3 DNA sequence: TGCGCCAGCAGCTTGAGTCCTGGTAACATTCAGTACTTC. Amino acid sequence: CASSLSPGNIQYF.

This clonotype was detected only a few times. This sequence joins TRBV4-1 and TRBJ1-1, with D perhaps TRBD1 (6 bases). Germline loops: CDR1 MGHRA, CDR2 YSYEKL. The CDR3 consists of 15 residues. Deletions cut 0 bases from V and 3 bases from J, with 11 bases between. The CDR3, as DNA: TGCGCCAGCAGCCAAGATCCTCGGACAGACACTGAAGCTTTCTTT. Translation: CASSQDPRTDTEAFF.

This clonotype has a handful of counts. CDR3 residues: CASSPPRAGGPDEQFF. DNA for the CDR3: TGTGCCAGCTCACCACCGCGAGCGGGGGGGCCGGATGAGCAGTTCTTC. The chain is built from TRBV18 and TRBJ2-1; 10 bases map to TRBD2. The CDR3 contains 16 residues. Germline V gene lookup returns CDR1 KGHSH and CDR2 LQKENI. Trimming removed 0 bases from V and 8 bases from J; junction bases left unmatched: 7.

This clonotype showed up just a few times. The chain uses TRBV20-1 and TRBJ2-7; D gene unclear. The germline gives CDR1 DFQATT, CDR2 SNEGSKA (reference sequence). The CDR3 totals 14 residues. The V end lost 1 base, the J end lost 5 bases, and 15 bases lay between the germline ends. The CDR3 protein is CSARGVLPPDEQYF. CDR3 in DNA: TGCAGTGCTAGAGGAGTTCTGCCACCTGACGAGCAGTACTTC.